One T cell receptor beta chain is described in this entry. Its target is unknown. The authors reverse transcribed all of the isolated RNA, so sequencing captured expressed TCRB transcripts. The data were produced by immunoSEQ multiplex PCR, yet TCRdb's version contains in-frame clones alone and is incomplete. The table lists around 130,000 clones, approximately 9% of them singletons. Trimming removed 0 bases from V and 7 bases from J, with 3 bases in between. The CDR3 is 12 amino acids. From germline, CDR1 is MNHEY and CDR2 SMNVEV (reference sequence). These data originate in a study of beta chain features in type 1 diabetes. Whole-study findings and limits: All four CD4+ subsets of Type 1 diabetes patients contained TCRB CDR3s that were moderately but significantly shorter. There were fewer insertions and more deletions at the VDJ junctions of type 1 diabetes patients. The naive, central memory and Treg TCRB repertoires looked more alike in patients than they did in healthy donors. Patients and controls would share equally any PCR tilt toward shorter templates.

The chain couples TRBV27 to TRBJ2-2; D gene unclear. The sequenced material came from central memory CD4+ T cells from blood. The clonotype comes from a man aged 25 to 40 with type 1 diabetes. CDR3 amino acids: CASSLSSGELFF. The CDR3 DNA follows: TGTGCCAGCAGTTTATCCAGCGGGGAGCTGTTTTTT.